The subject of this entry is one T cell receptor (beta chain). Its antigen is not identified. The junction departs from the called germline gene at one end, perhaps through a read error. These data originate in a study of response to subunit inactivated influenza vaccine. Using its own MiXCR run on the RT-PCR reads, TCRdb lists one record per CDR3 protein. The profile shows 150,000 to 200,000 distinct CDR3 sequences, roughly a tenth of them singletons. The length of the CDR3 is 17 residues. Per germline, CDR1 SEHNR and CDR2 FQNEAQ (reference sequence). Study-wide results and limits: Only a handful of new T cells, the authors suggested, are recruited with each seasonal influenza vaccination.

J is TRBJ2-1 and V is TRBV7-9; TRBD1 aligns across 9 bases. The sequencing used CD8+ T cells sorted from PBMCs, collected 23 to 25 months after vaccination. This TCR derives from a man aged 50-75 years who received an inactivated influenza vaccine. The CDR3 DNA reads TGTGCCAGCAGCTTAGTAATGGGACAGGGCTCCAACAATGAGCAGTTCTTC. It codes for CASSLVMGQGSNNEQFF.